This T cell receptor beta chain was captured by sequencing in a study of vaccination and CD4 T cells after COVID-19 (dated by TCRdb to between 2022 and 2023). In the study overall: Every convalescent patient had a positive nasal swab PCR test for SARS-CoV-2, with mild disease in about nine patients and severe disease in one. In the convalescent cohort there were six males and four females, among whom were two Hispanic individuals, seven Caucasians, two Asians and one multiracial person. Two doses of either the Pfizer-BioNTech BNT162b2 vaccine (n=8) or the Moderna mRNA-1273 vaccine (n=2) were administered to participants. Post-COVID blood samples were collected from convalescent patients a median of around 100 days after diagnosis, with a range of roughly 30 to 161 days. Post-vaccine blood samples were obtained a median of around 74 days after the second vaccine dose, with a range of about 14 to 241 days. Overlapping spike peptide pools from SARS-CoV-2 and from the common cold coronaviruses HCoV-NL63, HCoV-OC43 and HCoV-229E were used as culture stimuli. In control cultures, a CEFX viral epitope pool was used as positive control, an HIV-1 Nef peptide pool was used as negative control, or no peptide was added. In around nine COVID-19 convalescent patients and a handful of infection-naive healthy vaccine recipients, the spike-specific CD4+ TCR repertoire before mRNA vaccination was compared with the repertoire after mRNA vaccination. The paper as a whole reports these results and caveats: Among the post-vaccine SARS-CoV-2-reactive clones in convalescent patients, a median roughly 85% showed up only after vaccination, which suggests vaccine-specific priming. The number of convalescent patients in the study was relatively small, and the study did not examine early timepoints following natural infection. In convalescent patients, nearly all vaccine-specific clones (304 of 307) were found to be mono-reactive for SARS-CoV-2 spike rather than cross-reactive with common cold coronaviruses. The median count of SARS-CoV-2-reactive clonotypes went up from 21 after infection to roughly 38 after vaccination, although the change was not significant.

In the case of this clonotype: Its antigen is unknown. No base quality information exists; no much larger clone differs at one position.

According to the germline V gene (reference sequence), CDR1 reads MNHEY and CDR2 reads SMNVEV. V is reduced by 3 bases and J by 5 bases, leaving a spacing of 8 bases between them. The CDR3 spans 13 residues, from the cysteine through the phenylalanine. The read is trimmed to its CDR3 DNA, 39 bases read in frame from base 1. This specimen's treatment or condition label, interpreted: approximately nine-day PBMC culture with coronavirus spike peptide pools or control peptides (ViraFEST assay). The ViraFEST assay was used in the study, in which antigen-specific T cells were expanded with peptide pools and expanded clonotypes were subsequently identified by TCR sequencing. The convalescent patients' positive SARS-CoV-2 PCR tests fell between March and December 2020, which was before the Alpha, Beta and Delta variants emerged in the United States. PBMCs were cultured at roughly 2 million per well in IMDM supplemented with approximately 5% human AB serum and 9 to 10 IU/ml IL-2, with roughly 9.5 ug/ml peptide pools added. Half of the culture medium was replaced with fresh IL-2-containing medium on days 3 and 7. After roughly nine days of culture, CD4+ T cells were isolated by negative selection using the EasySep CD4+ T cell isolation kit. PBMCs were separated from whole blood using Ficoll-Paque Plus gradient centrifugation and then either used fresh or cryopreserved at -140C. In general, triplicate wells were set up for every culture condition.

Libraries came from PCR. TCR sequencing of DNA from cultured CD4+ T cells used the Oncomine TCR Beta short-read assay at the Johns Hopkins FTIC core. Genomic DNA was extracted from the cultured CD4+ T cells with the QIAamp micro DNA kit. Oncomine TCR Beta libraries from cultured CD4+ T cells were pooled using unique dual indexes and sequenced on an Illumina iSeq 100. The source study handled its data this way. Non-productive sequences were removed, and CDR3s not starting with C, not ending with F or W, or shorter than 7 amino acids were discarded. Antigen-specific clonotypes were identified with the MANAFEST web application by comparing peptide-stimulated wells with reference and other culture wells. For a clone to be called positive, the clone needed an FDR below 0.05, an odds ratio above 5, and a productive frequency above 0.1% in at least two of three replicate wells. Clonotypes that were significantly expanded in both SARS-CoV-2 spike wells and at least one common cold coronavirus spike condition were defined as cross-reactive. Similarity between CDR3 sequences was evaluated in R version 3.6.1 using Levenshtein distances (stringdist) and unrooted phylogenetic trees (ape). TCRdb applied fastp at Q25 and MiXCR to the public reads, then kept only in-frame beta chains. Each CDR3 protein appears once, grouped with its most common genes and DNA. TCRdb, not the authors, supplied the V and J calls. This sample has around 15,000 distinct CDR3 sequences in its table, and approximately 44% of those were observed once. The ten largest clones capture under 8% of the sample.

The source material was CD4+ T cells from blood, cultured in vitro, sampled after SARS-CoV-2 vaccination. The clonotype comes from a human donor who had recovered from COVID-19. The chain was built from TRBV27 and TRBJ1-5, with an unclear D gene assignment. The CDR3 protein is CASSFQEYQPQHF. The nucleotides are TGTGCCAGCAGTTTCCAGGAATATCAGCCCCAGCATTTT.